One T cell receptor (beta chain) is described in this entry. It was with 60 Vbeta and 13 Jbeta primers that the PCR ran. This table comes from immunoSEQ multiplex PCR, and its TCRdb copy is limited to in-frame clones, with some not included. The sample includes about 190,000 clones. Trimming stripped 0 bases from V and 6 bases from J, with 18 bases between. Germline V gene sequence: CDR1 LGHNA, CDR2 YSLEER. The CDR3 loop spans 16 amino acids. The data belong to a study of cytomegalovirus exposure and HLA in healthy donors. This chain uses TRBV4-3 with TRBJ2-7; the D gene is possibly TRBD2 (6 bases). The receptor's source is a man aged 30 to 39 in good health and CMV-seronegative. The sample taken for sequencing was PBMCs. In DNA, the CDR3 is TGCGCCAGCAGCCAAGACCTGAGGAGGGGCCATGGCGAGCAGTACTTC. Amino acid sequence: CASSQDLRRGHGEQYF.